This TCR beta chain was sequenced for a study of vaccination and CD4 T cells after COVID-19. Cultured CD4+ T cell DNA underwent sequencing with the Oncomine TCR Beta short-read assay. MiXCR, applied by TCRdb to the PCR reads, yields one record per CDR3 protein. The sample lists 20,000 or so distinct CDR3 sequences; 44% were seen once. Treatment here: approximately 11-day PBMC culture with coronavirus spike peptide pools or control peptides (ViraFEST assay). PCR tests turned positive between March and December 2020, before US Alpha, Beta and Delta variants. For this clonotype: Its matching antigen is unknown.

V was cut by 7 bases and J by 3 bases, with 7 bases left in between. The germline gives CDR1 MNHNS, CDR2 SASEGT. CDR3 length: 11 residues. V and J are TRBV6-1 and TRBJ2-7; D uncertain. The starting material was CD4+ T cells from blood, cultured in vitro, obtained before SARS-CoV-2 vaccination. The clonotype originates from a human donor who had recovered from COVID-19. The CDR3, as DNA: TGTGCCAGCACCAGAGGCTACGAGCAGTACTTC. This gives the protein CASTRGYEQYF.